These 9 T cell receptor beta chains came from one sample sequenced in a study of T-cell reconstitution after alpha-beta-depleted transplantation in children. Molecular barcoding with unique molecular identifiers was used for the TCRbeta library. TCRdb reprocessed the PCR reads with MiXCR, giving one entry per CDR3 protein. The table has about 76,000 distinct CDR3 sequences, less than 15% seen once; the top ten hold around 26%. The material was PBMCs, mostly from graft donor cells, obtained 180 days after TCRalphabeta/CD19-depleted stem cell transplant. The receptors were gathered from a male patient between 2 and 10 years old who had a stem cell transplant for acute lymphoblastic leukemia, so the T cells may come from the graft donor.

This clonotype has more than one count but fewer than ten. The chain joins TRBV11-2 to TRBJ1-1, with a weak D call TRBD1 (6 bases). Germline V gene lookup returns CDR1 SGHAT and CDR2 FQNNGV. The V gene lost 5 bases and the J gene lost 0 bases, with 13 bases spanning the gap. The CDR3 runs to 15 residues. CDR3 loop: CASSTGQFMNTEAFF. For the CDR3, the DNA is TGTGCCAGCAGCACCGGACAGTTCATGAACACTGAAGCTTTCTTT.

This clonotype was counted a few times. The chain carries TRBV9 and TRBJ2-5, with 13 bases matching TRBD2. This CDR3 comprises 14 residues. Trimming cost V 3 bases and J 5 bases; bases outside gene matches: 1. CDR1 SGDLS and CDR2 YYNGEE come from the germline V gene. CDR3 sequence (DNA): TGTGCCAGCAGCGAGGGACTAGCGGGGGAGACCCAGTACTTC. It is translated as CASSEGLAGETQYF.

This clonotype turned up a few times. This chain joins TRBV12-3 or TRBV12-4 and TRBJ1-1, with D uncertain. V shed 4 bases and J shed 4 bases, with 7 bases lying between them. This CDR3 has 12 residues. The CDR3 bases are TGTGCCAGCAGTTCCCGGGGCACTGAAGCTTTCTTT. Translating gives CASSSRGTEAFF.

Of note for this clonotype: It may be a read error: a sequence one base away is much more abundant. The chain employs TRBV7-2 and TRBJ2-7; possibly TRBD2 for D (6 bases). Per germline, CDR1 SGHTA and CDR2 FQGNSA. V was cut by 8 bases and J by 3 bases, with 8 bases left in between. CDR3 size: 11 residues. The CDR3 loop is CASGGFYEQYF. CDR3 nucleotide sequence: TGTGCCAGCGGGGGGTTCTACGAGCAGTACTTC.

This clonotype was counted between two and nine times. The chain joins TRBV11-2 to TRBJ2-3; tentatively, D is TRBD2 (5 bases). CDR3 length: 15 residues. V was shortened by 5 bases and J by 5 bases, with 17 bases between the two germline ends. Germline-derived CDR1 and CDR2 are SGHAT and FQNNGV. The CDR3 DNA is TGTGCCAGCAGCCCCCGTGGGAGAGGGAGAGATACGCAGTATTTT. Its protein product is CASSPRGRGRDTQYF.

The sample holds a few counts of this clonotype. This rearrangement joins TRBV28 to TRBJ2-5, with D possibly matching TRBD1 (6 bases). The CDR3 length is 16 residues. Germline V lookup: CDR1 MDHEN, CDR2 SYDVKM. The V end lost 4 bases, the J end lost 2 bases, and 17 bases lay between the germline ends. CDR3 sequence: CASSSGNRVWQETQYF. DNA of the CDR3: TGTGCCAGCAGTTCGGGTAACAGGGTTTGGCAAGAGACCCAGTACTTC.

This clonotype turned up a few times. V usage is TRBV6-5 and J usage is TRBJ2-7; D perhaps matches TRBD1 (5 bases). V lost 4 bases, J lost 5 bases, and 18 bases lay in between. Germline V gives CDR1 MNHEY, CDR2 SVGAGI. The CDR3 is made up of 15 amino acids. The CDR3 loop is CASSFYRRNHHEQYF. The CDR3 coding sequence is TGTGCCAGCAGTTTTTACAGGCGCAATCACCACGAGCAGTACTTC.

This clonotype was detected only a few times. V usage is TRBV5-5 and J usage is TRBJ2-7, with D hard to call. The CDR3 has 16 residues. The germline CDR1 and CDR2 sequences are SGHKS and YYEKEE (reference sequence). The ends were cut back, 0 bases at V and 4 bases at J, with 17 bases in the middle. In DNA form, the CDR3 reads TGTGCCAGCAGCTTGGGTTGGGTGGGATTGAAATACGAGCAGTACTTC. Translating gives CASSLGWVGLKYEQYF.

Of note for this clonotype: A read error may produce the germline difference seen at one junction end. The V gene is TRBV20-1, the J gene TRBJ1-6; TRBD1 agrees at 7 bases. The CDR3 consists of 13 residues. Germline CDR1 and CDR2: DFQATT and SNEGSKA (reference sequence). The CDR3 bases are TGCAGTGCTGGAGACAGGGACCTTTCACCCCTCCACTTT. It encodes CSAGDRDLSPLHF.